These 14 T cell receptor beta chains originate from one sample sequenced in a study of Ad26.COV2.S vaccination and SARS-CoV-2 variants. Treatment denoted: approximately 18 received Ad26.COV2.S at low or high dose, single or two shots; five or six received placebo; per-sample allocation not given. Repertoires come from day 63 after the first vaccine or placebo injection. Data came from immunoSEQ multiplex PCR; TCRdb stores just in-frame clones and leaves some out. This sample has 350,000 to 450,000 clones; roughly 81% occur once, and the top ten carry 3.3%. The source was peripheral blood, collected in a trial of Ad26.COV2.S vaccine versus placebo. The receptors were gathered from a person between 18 and 65 years old who received the Ad26.COV2.S COVID-19 vaccine or a placebo.

This chain joins TRBV27 and TRBJ2-7; 8 nucleotides match TRBD2. This CDR3 region has 14 residues. Germline V CDR1 and CDR2: MNHEY, SMNVEV (reference sequence). Losses at the gene ends were 2 bases for V and 4 bases for J; bases not matched to a gene: 4. The CDR3 protein is CASSLAAGGYEQYF. The CDR3 DNA reads as TGTGCCAGCAGTTTAGCGGCGGGGGGTTACGAGCAGTACTTC.

The rearrangement uses TRBV18 and TRBJ2-7; D may match TRBD1 or TRBD2 (5 bases each). Germline loops: CDR1 KGHSH, CDR2 LQKENI. V was trimmed by 5 bases and J by 3 bases, leaving 11 bases between them. The length of the CDR3 is 13 residues. The CDR3 sequence is CASSAGADYEQYF. The CDR3 DNA sequence: TGTGCCAGCTCAGCCGGGGCCGACTACGAGCAGTACTTC.

The V gene is TRBV3-1 (or the pseudogene TRBV3-2), the J gene TRBJ1-1; tentatively, D is TRBD1 (5 bases). The CDR3 length is 14 residues. Trimming cost V 2 bases and J 3 bases, with 10 bases left between them. The germline V gene has CDR1 LGHDT and CDR2 YNNKEL (reference sequence). This chain's CDR3 is CASSQLTGYTEAFF. The CDR3 coding sequence is TGTGCCAGCAGCCAACTTACAGGATACACTGAAGCTTTCTTT.

The V and J genes are TRBV3-1 (or the pseudogene TRBV3-2) and TRBJ2-7; 7 nucleotides align to TRBD2. This CDR3 comprises 16 residues. With 1 base clipped from V and 2 bases from J, the junction kept 8 bases outside the gene matches. Germline CDR1 and CDR2: LGHDT and YNNKEL (reference sequence). The CDR3 is CASSQGWASGAYEQYF. As DNA, the CDR3 is TGTGCCAGCAGCCAAGGGTGGGCTAGCGGAGCCTACGAGCAGTACTTC.

This chain joins TRBV11-2 and TRBJ2-5; weak D call: TRBD1 (6 bases). V shed 2 bases and J shed 4 bases, with 11 bases lying between them. This CDR3 contains 14 residues. CDR1 is SGHAT, CDR2 FQNNGV, per germline. CDR3 nucleotide sequence: TGTGCCAGCAGCTTAAGTAGGGGGACAGAGACCCAGTACTTC. It codes for CASSLSRGTETQYF.

This clone was found a few times. The sample carries other DNA sequences with the same CDR3. The chain uses TRBV19 and TRBJ2-7; D possibly corresponds to TRBD2 (6 bases). This CDR3 has 15 amino acids. Germline values: CDR1 LNHDA, CDR2 SQIVND (reference sequence). Between the trimmed V and J ends, which lost 1 base and 0 bases, there was a span of 10 bases. CDR3 loop: CASSIVAGSSYEQYF. CDR3 in DNA: TGTGCCAGTAGTATAGTGGCGGGGAGCTCCTACGAGCAGTACTTC.

The rearrangement links TRBV2 to TRBJ2-5; the match to TRBD2 covers 8 bases. Per the germline V gene, CDR1 is SNHLY and CDR2 is FYNNEI. With V trimmed by 8 bases and J by 5 bases, 7 bases remained unmatched. The CDR3 consists of 13 residues. CDR3 sequence (DNA): TGTGCCAGCTGGTCGGGAGGGAGGGAGACCCAGTACTTC. This codes for CASWSGGRETQYF.

CDR3 bases: TGTGCCAGCAGCTTGTTCTGGGACTCCAAGACCCAGTACTTC. This sequence encodes CASSLFWDSKTQYF. The chain carries TRBV7-2 and TRBJ2-5; TRBD2 is a possible D gene (6 bases). Germline assignment: CDR1 SGHTA and CDR2 FQGNSA. The CDR3 is made up of 14 amino acids. V was trimmed by 3 bases and J by 6 bases, leaving 14 bases between them.

This clone was picked up one time. This chain connects TRBV28 to TRBJ1-3; perhaps TRBD1 as D (5 bases). The CDR3 loop spans 16 amino acids. Trimming took off 7 bases at V and 0 bases at J, with 16 bases between the two ends. Looked up from germline, CDR1 is MDHEN and CDR2 is SYDVKM. For the CDR3, the DNA is TGTGCCAGCACCAATAGAGACAGCCTCTCTGGAAACACCATATATTTT. Its translation is CASTNRDSLSGNTIYF.

The V call is TRBV7-8, the J call TRBJ1-6; the D gene is possibly TRBD1 (5 bases). V gave up 5 bases and J gave up 9 bases, with 17 bases separating them. The CDR3 spans 15 residues. Germline V gene lookup returns CDR1 SGHVS and CDR2 FQNEAQ. The CDR3 spells CASSDDAGRSSPLHF. The CDR3 DNA reads TGTGCCAGCAGCGACGATGCAGGGAGAAGTTCACCCCTCCACTTT.

The sample holds one count of this clone. V is TRBV10-1 and J is TRBJ2-3; 11 bases line up with TRBD2. CDR1 and CDR2 (germline): WNHNN, SYGVQD (reference sequence). There are 18 residues in the CDR3. With V trimmed by 2 bases and J by 0 bases, 7 bases remained unmatched. This CDR3 is CASSEEASGGYSTDTQYF. CDR3 bases: TGCGCCAGCAGTGAGGAGGCTAGCGGGGGGTATAGCACAGATACGCAGTATTTT.

The genes are TRBV30 and TRBJ2-7, with 11 bases identical to TRBD2. The CDR3 loop spans 16 amino acids. Germline CDR1 and CDR2: GTSNPN and SVGIG (reference sequence). V was pared by 1 base and J by 3 bases, with 8 bases of the junction left unmatched. This CDR3 is CAWSGKGGTSGYEQYF. The CDR3 nucleotides are TGTGCCTGGAGTGGAAAGGGAGGGACTAGCGGCTACGAGCAGTACTTC.

Note on this clone: The sample contains more than one DNA sequence encoding this CDR3. V is TRBV5-1 and J is TRBJ2-5, with D tentatively TRBD1 (6 bases). The CDR3 length is 14 residues. The V and J ends lost 4 bases and 4 bases respectively, with 14 bases between them. Germline V lookup: CDR1 SGHRS, CDR2 YFSETQ. The CDR3 DNA reads TGCGCCAGCAGCCTGGGGGCCGGAGGAGAGACCCAGTACTTC. Translating it yields CASSLGAGGETQYF.

The chain joins TRBV2 to TRBJ2-2; 10 nucleotides agree with TRBD2. The CDR3 length is 15 residues. V lost 6 bases and J lost 6; bases outside the gene matches: 7. Germline CDR1 reads SNHLY; CDR2 reads FYNNEI. The DNA for the CDR3 is TGTGCCAGCAGCGGGAAGCGGGGGGGCGCCGGGGAGCTGTTTTTT. Translation: CASSGKRGGAGELFF.